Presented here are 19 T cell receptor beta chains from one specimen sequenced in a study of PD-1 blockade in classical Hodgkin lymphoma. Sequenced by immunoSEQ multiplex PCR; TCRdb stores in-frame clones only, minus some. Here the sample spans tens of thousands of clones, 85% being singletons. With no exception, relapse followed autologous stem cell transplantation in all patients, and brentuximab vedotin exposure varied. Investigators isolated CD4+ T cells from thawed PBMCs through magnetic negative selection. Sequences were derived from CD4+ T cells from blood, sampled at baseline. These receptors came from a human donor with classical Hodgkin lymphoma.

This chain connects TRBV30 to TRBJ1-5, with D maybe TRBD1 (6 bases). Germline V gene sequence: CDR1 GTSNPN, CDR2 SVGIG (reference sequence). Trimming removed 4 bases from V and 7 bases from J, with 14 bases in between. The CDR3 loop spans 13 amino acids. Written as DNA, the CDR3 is TGTGCCTGGAACAGGGAAGGAGGACAGCCCCAGCATTTT. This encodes CAWNREGGQPQHF.

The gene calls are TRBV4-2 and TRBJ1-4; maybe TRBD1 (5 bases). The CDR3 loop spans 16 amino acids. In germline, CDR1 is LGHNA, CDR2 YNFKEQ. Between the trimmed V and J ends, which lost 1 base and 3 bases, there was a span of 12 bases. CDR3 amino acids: CASSQAGGRANEKLFF. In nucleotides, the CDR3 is TGTGCCAGCAGCCAAGCGGGGGGGAGGGCTAATGAAAAACTGTTTTTT.

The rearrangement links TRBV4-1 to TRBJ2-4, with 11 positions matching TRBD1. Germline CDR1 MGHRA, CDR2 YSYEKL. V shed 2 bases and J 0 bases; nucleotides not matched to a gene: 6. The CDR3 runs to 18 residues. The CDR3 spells CASSQLGQGDLAKNIQYF. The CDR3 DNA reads TGCGCCAGCAGCCAATTGGGACAGGGGGACTTAGCCAAAAACATTCAGTACTTC.

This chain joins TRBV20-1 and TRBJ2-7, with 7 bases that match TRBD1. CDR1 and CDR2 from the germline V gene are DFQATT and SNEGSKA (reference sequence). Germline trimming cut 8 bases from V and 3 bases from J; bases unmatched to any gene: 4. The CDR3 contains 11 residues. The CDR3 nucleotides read TGCAGTATGGGACAGAGCTACGAGCAGTACTTC. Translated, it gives CSMGQSYEQYF.

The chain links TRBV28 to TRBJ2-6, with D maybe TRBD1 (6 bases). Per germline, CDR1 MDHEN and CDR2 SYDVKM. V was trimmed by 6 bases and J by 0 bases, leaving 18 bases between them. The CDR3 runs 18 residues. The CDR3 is CASSTEMDSYSGANVLTF. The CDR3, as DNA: TGTGCCAGCAGCACTGAGATGGACAGTTACTCTGGGGCCAACGTCCTGACTTTC.

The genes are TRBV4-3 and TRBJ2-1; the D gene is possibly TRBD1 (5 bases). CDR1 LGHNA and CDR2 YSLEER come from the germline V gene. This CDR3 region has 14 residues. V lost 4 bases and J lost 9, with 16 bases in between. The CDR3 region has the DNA TGCGCCAGCAGCCGGGGAATAGGGGTCGGTGAGCAGTTCTTC. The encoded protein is CASSRGIGVGEQFF.

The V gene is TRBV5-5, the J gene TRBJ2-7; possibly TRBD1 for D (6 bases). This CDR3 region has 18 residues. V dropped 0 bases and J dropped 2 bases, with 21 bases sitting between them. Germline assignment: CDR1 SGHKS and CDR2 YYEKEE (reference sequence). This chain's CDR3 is CASSLVMRTAFTTYEQYF. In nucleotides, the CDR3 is TGTGCCAGCAGCTTGGTAATGAGGACAGCCTTTACCACCTACGAGCAGTACTTC.

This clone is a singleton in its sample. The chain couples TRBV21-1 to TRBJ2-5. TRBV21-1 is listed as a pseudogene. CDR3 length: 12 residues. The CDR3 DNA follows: TGTGCCAGCAGCAAAAGACAAGAGACCCAGTACTTC. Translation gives CASSKRQETQYF.

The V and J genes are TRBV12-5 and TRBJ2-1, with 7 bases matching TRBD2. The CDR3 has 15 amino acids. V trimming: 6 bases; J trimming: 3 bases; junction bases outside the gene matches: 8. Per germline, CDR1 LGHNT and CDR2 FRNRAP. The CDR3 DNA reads TGTGCTAGTGGCCCCGGGACTACTATCTACAATGAGCAGTTCTTC. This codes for CASGPGTTIYNEQFF.

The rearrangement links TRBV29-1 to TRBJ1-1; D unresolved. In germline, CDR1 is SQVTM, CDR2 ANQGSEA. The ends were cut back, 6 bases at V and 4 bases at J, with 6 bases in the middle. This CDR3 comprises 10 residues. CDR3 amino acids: CSVIRTEAFF. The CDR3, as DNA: TGCAGCGTCATTCGCACTGAAGCTTTCTTT.

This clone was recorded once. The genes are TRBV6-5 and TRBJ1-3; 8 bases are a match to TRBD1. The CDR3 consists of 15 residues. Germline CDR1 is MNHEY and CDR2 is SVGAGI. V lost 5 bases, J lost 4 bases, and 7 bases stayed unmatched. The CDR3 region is CASSNLRDRGNTIYF. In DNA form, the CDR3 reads TGTGCCAGCAGTAACCTCAGGGACAGGGGAAACACCATATATTTT.

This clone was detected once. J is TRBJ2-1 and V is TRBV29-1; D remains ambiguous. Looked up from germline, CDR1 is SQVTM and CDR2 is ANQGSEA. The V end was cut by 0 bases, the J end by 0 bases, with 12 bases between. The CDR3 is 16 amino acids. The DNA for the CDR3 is TGCAGCGTTGAAGATTTCGGGTATGGCTCCTACAATGAGCAGTTCTTC. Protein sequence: CSVEDFGYGSYNEQFF.

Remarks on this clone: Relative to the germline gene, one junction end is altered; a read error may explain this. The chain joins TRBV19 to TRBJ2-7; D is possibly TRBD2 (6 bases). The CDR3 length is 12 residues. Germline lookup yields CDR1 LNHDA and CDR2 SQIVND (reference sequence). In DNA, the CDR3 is TGTGCCAGTAGTACCCCGGGACTCCCGCCCGACTTC. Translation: CASSTPGLPPDF. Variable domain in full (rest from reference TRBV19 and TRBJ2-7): DGGITQSPKYLFRKEGQNVTLSCEQNLNHDAMYWYRQDPGQGLRLIYYSQIVNDFQKGDIAEGYSVSREKKESFPLTVTSAQKNPTAFYLCASSTPGLPPDFGPGTRLTVT.

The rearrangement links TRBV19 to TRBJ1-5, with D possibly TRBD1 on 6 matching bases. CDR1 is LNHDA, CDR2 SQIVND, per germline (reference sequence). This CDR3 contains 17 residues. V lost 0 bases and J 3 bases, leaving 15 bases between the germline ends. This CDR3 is CASSIDTTTGNNQPQHF. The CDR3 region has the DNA TGTGCCAGTAGTATAGATACGACGACAGGCAACAATCAGCCCCAGCATTTT.

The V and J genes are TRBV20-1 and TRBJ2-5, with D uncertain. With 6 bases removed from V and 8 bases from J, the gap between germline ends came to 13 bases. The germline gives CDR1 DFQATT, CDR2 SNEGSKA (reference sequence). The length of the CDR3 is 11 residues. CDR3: CSALSLGTQYF. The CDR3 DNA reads TGCAGTGCCCTCTCCCTAGGAACCCAGTACTTC.

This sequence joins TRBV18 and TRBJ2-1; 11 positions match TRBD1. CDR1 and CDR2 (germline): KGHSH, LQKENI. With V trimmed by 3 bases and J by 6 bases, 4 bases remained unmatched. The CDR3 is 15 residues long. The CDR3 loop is CASSPAGTGGNEQFF. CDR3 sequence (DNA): TGTGCCAGCTCACCGGCCGGGACAGGGGGCAATGAGCAGTTCTTC.

CDR3: CASSEEGGFATFF. The CDR3 DNA is TGTGCCAGCAGTGAAGAGGGTGGGTTTGCGACTTTCTTT. V and J are TRBV6-1 and TRBJ1-1; D remains unclear. Germline V gene lookup returns CDR1 MNHNS and CDR2 SASEGT. Trimming removed 1 base from V and 12 bases from J, with 15 bases in between. This CDR3 comprises 13 residues.

The chain's CDR3 is CASSPGPGQSSYEQYF. The CDR3 nucleotides read TGTGCCAGTAGTCCAGGCCCGGGGCAAAGCTCCTACGAGCAGTACTTC. The V call is TRBV19, the J call TRBJ2-7; D is perhaps TRBD1 or TRBD2 (5 bases each). The CDR3 consists of 16 residues. V lost 5 bases, J lost 0 bases, and 17 bases lay in between. From germline, CDR1 is LNHDA and CDR2 SQIVND (reference sequence).

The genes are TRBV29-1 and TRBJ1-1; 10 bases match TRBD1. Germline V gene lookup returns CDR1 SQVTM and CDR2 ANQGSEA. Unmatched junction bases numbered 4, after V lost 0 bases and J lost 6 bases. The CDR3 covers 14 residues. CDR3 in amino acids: CSVEDRGQGPEAFF. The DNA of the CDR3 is TGCAGCGTTGAAGATAGGGGACAGGGGCCTGAAGCTTTCTTT. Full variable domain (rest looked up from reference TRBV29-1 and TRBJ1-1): SAVISQKPSRDICQRGTSLTIQCQVDSQVTMMFWYRQQPGQSLTLIATANQGSEATYESGFVIDKFPISRPNLTFSTLTVSNMSPEDSSIYLCSVEDRGQGPEAFFGQGTRLTVV.